This T cell receptor (beta chain) was sequenced for a study of PD-L1 blockade in urothelial cancer (dated by TCRdb to about 2017). In the study overall: Therapy was started around 2014 for all patients, and atezolizumab 1,200 mg was administered intravenously every 3 weeks. In the same patients, pretreatment tumors underwent whole exome sequencing and RNA sequencing in addition to TCR sequencing. An ECOG performance status of 0 or 1 was recorded for the patients, and 0 to 3 prior chemotherapy regimens had been received by the patients. Durable clinical benefit meant progression-free survival longer than 6 months, and TCR features were also tested against progression-free and overall survival. Pretreatment blood TCR-seq was available for about 30 patients, at least one posttreatment blood collection was obtained for approximately 25 patients, and tumor TCR-seq was available for approximately 25 patients. Pretreatment tumor samples, along with matched peripheral blood serially collected before and after atezolizumab treatment, were subjected to TCR sequencing. About nine tenths of the roughly 29 patients were identified as males with urothelial cancer of bladder origin, and a prior smoking history was reported by 18 of 29 patients. Some ten patients reached durable clinical benefit, while about 19 patients did not. An exploratory multi-omic analysis was conducted of the somatic, immune and clinical correlates of response to PD-L1 blockade with atezolizumab in urothelial cancer. Blood samples gave a median of around 140,000 T cells and approximately 80,000 unique TCRs, with a median clonality of approximately 0.08. Blood samples were analyzed at 3 weeks after treatment start (second dose) and at 6 weeks after treatment start.

V is clipped by 2 bases and J by 0 bases, and the sequence between their germline boundaries is 6 bases long. CDR3 length: 15 amino acids, cysteine to phenylalanine. The sequence is cut down to CDR3 DNA, 45 bases in frame from base 1. Taken from the germline V gene, the CDR1 and CDR2 loops are SGHDT and YYEEEE. The study at large found these results: At 3 weeks after the start of treatment, tumor-associated TCR clones in peripheral blood had expanded more in patients with durable benefit (n ≈ 20, p = 0.022). Because the sample size was small (n ≈ 27) and many exploratory analyses were performed, the results are intended to be hypothesis-generating. Improved progression-free and overall survival was associated with having pretreatment peripheral blood TCR clonality below the median.

To estimate absolute template abundance from read counts, synthetic TCR analog templates were spiked into each PCR. The immunoSEQ assay used bias-controlled V and J gene primers to amplify TCRbeta CDR3 regions from genomic DNA. Sequencing of rearranged TCRbeta segments was performed at approximately 20X coverage. In the original analysis: Sequencing errors were corrected by clustering, and CDR3s were annotated against IMGT so that V, D and J genes could be assigned. Out-of-frame and stop-codon sequences were excluded, and only productive TCRbeta rearrangements were used in downstream analyses. Clonality was computed as one minus Shannon entropy normalized by the log of the number of unique productive sequences. Fisher's exact test with Benjamini-Hochberg correction, at a threshold of adjusted p below 0.01, was used to find clones that differed between time points or between blood and tumor. Entries here come from immuneACCESS through TCRdb and include only in-frame sequences with V and J called. Some clones fail to appear in such tables; in the studies checked, an unresolved V gene covers under half of the shortfall, and the cause of the remainder is unknown. The V and J calls and the clone size are those of that table, but D and trimming were determined from the DNA. This sample holds approximately 50,000 clones; just over 85% were observed only once. The ten largest clones represent approximately 20% of the sample.

The intended sense of this specimen's time point label: pretreatment peripheral blood. A total of some 30 patients with locally advanced or metastatic urothelial carcinoma, treated at Memorial Sloan Kettering on a trial protocol, made up the cohort. Peripheral blood mononuclear cells were collected from each patient pretreatment and during treatment, giving between 1 and 8 total time points per patient. The Qiagen DNeasy Blood extraction kit was used to purify genomic DNA from total PBMCs and tumor samples. PBMCs were collected pretreatment and during treatment, and were isolated and stored as previously described. A remark on this clone: The antigen it recognizes is unknown. Per-nucleotide qualities are absent, and no much larger clonotype sits a single base away.

This TCR derives from a man aged 55 to 70 with urothelial cancer. The sample in question was PBMCs, obtained around atezolizumab (anti-PD-L1) treatment. The V gene is TRBV5-6 and the J gene is TRBJ2-6; confidence is insufficient to name the D gene. The nucleotide sequence reads as follows: TGTGCCAGCAGCTTACCGGGCTCTGGGGCCAACGTCCTGACTTTC. Translated, this is CASSLPGSGANVLTF.